This T cell receptor (beta chain) was found in a study of blood T cells in healthy people across ages (dated by TCRdb to 2013 to 2016). Study-level background: In model experiments, roughly one uniquely barcoded TCR beta cDNA molecule per two T cells was captured by template switching. Using deep sequencing normalized with unique cDNA molecular identifiers, the study measured how TCR beta repertoire diversity changes with age. Four age groups were formed from the donors: young (average roughly 16 years), middle-aged (just under 40), aged (about 62) and long-lived (roughly 81). The study analyzed two additional independent replicas of 1 million unique cDNA reads from the same blood draw for two donors, one aged 18 to 30 and one aged 80 or older. Here is what the overall study found, with its caveats: Because donor CMV infection status was unknown, age-related changes in expanded clonotypes were potentially confounded. As age increased, observed TCR beta diversity per million T cells dropped in a roughly linear way, and a significant reduction was already evident by age around 41. Estimates of total diversity based on one million sequenced T cells were regarded as lower bounds and as underestimates. Since profiling was done on bulk unsorted PBMCs, naive and antigen-experienced compartments could not be conclusively compared. Observed TCR beta diversity correlated strongly with the percentage of naive T cells measured by flow cytometry. Compared with the aged group, the long-lived group had more naive CD4+ T cells, fewer expanded clones and increased TCR diversity, a pattern suggesting age selection.

The donors were about 40 Caucasian individuals from Russia, aged roughly 6 to 100 years, who were systemically healthy. Each donor gave ten milliliters of peripheral blood, drawn into EDTA-treated Vacutainer tubes. PBMCs were isolated by Ficoll-Paque density-gradient centrifugation, with at least 7 million obtained per sample. Trizol reagent was used to extract total RNA from the PBMCs, yielding at least 6 micrograms per sample. Naive CD45RAhigh/CD27high T cell percentages were measured by flow cytometry on a PBMC aliquot from every donor. Library preparation was by 5' RACE. TCRdb lists the instrument as Illumina HiSeq 2500. A second roughly 6 to 12 cycle PCR used a sample-barcoded 5' primer and a J-beta primer mix. A unique molecular identifier was introduced onto each TCR beta cDNA molecule by a template-switch 5' adaptor carrying 12 random nucleotides. Each sample yielded at least 2.5 million CDR3-containing paired-end reads. First-strand cDNA synthesis was performed from all RNA using the Mint cDNA synthesis kit, with priming by a TRBC-specific oligonucleotide. All cDNA was treated with uracil-DNA glycosylase and then went through a first 18-cycle PCR with the universal primers M1SS and BC2_uni_R. The original methods were these. Normalization of each sample was performed by random selection of 1 million high-quality reads, each carrying a distinct molecular identifier. Reads with shared molecular identifiers were discarded instead of being binned into consensus sequences. MiTCR, run with a Q25 quality threshold and the strictest error-elimination algorithm, handled CDR3 identification, clonotype clustering and error correction. Lower-bound total TCR beta diversity was estimated with a nonparametric unseen species model using Euler transformation. TCRdb ran its own pipeline on the public reads, namely fastp trimming at Q25 and MiXCR clone calling, and kept in-frame beta chains. Each CDR3 protein gets just one entry, which takes the most common genes and DNA from the rows behind it. These V and J calls are TCRdb output, not the study's own analysis. The sample has roughly 560,000 distinct CDR3 sequences on record, nearly 25% of them singletons. Jointly, the top ten make up under 9% of the sample.

In this sample, this clonotype turned up a few times. Its target antigen remains unknown. Base qualities are not provided; no much larger clone lies one nucleotide away. Measured from the cysteine to the phenylalanine, the CDR3 is 15 residues long. Only CDR3 DNA is held: 45 bases, read in frame from base 1. Reading the germline V gene gives CDR1 SGHTA and CDR2 FQGNSA. Trimming at the junction amounts to 5 bases on V and 4 bases on J, and the germline ends lie 17 bases apart. These sequences were also reported in another study, on T cells of mothers and their children. That second report states: Nine systemically healthy Caucasian individuals, comprising three mothers and their six children, were included as donors. cDNA synthesis consumed the entire amount of extracted RNA, loaded at about 1.5 ug RNA in each 15 ul reaction. In the second PCR, sample barcodes and 2-4 random nucleotides were introduced via the M1S primer. Each mother yielded over 9.5 million TCR beta CDR3 reads and each child roughly 3 million reads. TCR recombination output is similarly shaped by thymic selection in related and unrelated pairs, with a minor effect exerted by inherited differences. Normalized repertoire overlap was always found to be slightly, but never significantly, higher in related mother-child pairs than in unrelated mother-child pairs. No persistent microchimeric T cell clones were found, with a detection sensitivity of approximately 110 clones per million clonotypes. Deep NGS was used in the study to compare the TCR beta repertoires of mothers and children and to look for features that separate related mother-child pairs from unrelated individuals. The mean age was around 40 +/- 4 years for the mothers and 11 +/- 4 years for the children. After adapter ligation with NEBNext reagents, the libraries were sequenced on Illumina HiSeq 2000 with 100+100 nt paired-end reads. Mother and child libraries were prepared a month apart and sequenced in separate runs to prevent cross-contamination. For each donor, between roughly 500,000 and 2,200,000 distinct TCR beta clonotypes were identified. Naive TCR beta clonotypes were estimated from low-frequency clonotypes matched to each donor's FACS-determined naive share, without sorting.

This receptor was taken from a boy between 10 and 17 years old in good health. The sequence links TRBV7-2 to TRBJ2-5; the D gene is possibly TRBD1, with 6 bases matching. The sample consisted of blood. The sequenced DNA is TGTGCCAGCAGCATGACGTGGGGCAGGGGAGAGACCCAGTACTTC. It translates as CASSMTWGRGETQYF.